This T cell receptor (beta chain) was found in a study of blood T cell repertoires in COVID-19. Study details: Collection of acute and convalescent COVID-19 samples took place in the United States, Italy and Spain. PBMCs, B-cell-depleted T cells, or T cells were the source of the cDNA or gDNA that made up the material.

V was pared by 5 bases and J by 6 bases, with 8 bases between. The CDR3 spans 11 residues. Germline V CDR1 and CDR2: SGDLS, YYNGEE. How the authors handled the data: For nucleated cells, counts were estimated from reference gene primer amplification. Some clones are missing from TCRdb's copy, which holds only in-frame ones; the method was immunoSEQ multiplex PCR. The DNA gave D and trimming, while V, J and clone size come from that table. The sample contains tens of thousands of clones, roughly 80% of which appear only once. On this clone: Other DNA sequences of this sample code for an identical CDR3.

The chain carries TRBV9 and TRBJ1-2; weak D call: TRBD1 (5 bases). The clonotype originates from a man aged 50 to 60 with active COVID-19. Source material: peripheral blood. CDR3 nucleotides: TGTGCCAGCAGTTGGGGGGATGGCTACACCTTC. Translated, it gives CASSWGDGYTF.